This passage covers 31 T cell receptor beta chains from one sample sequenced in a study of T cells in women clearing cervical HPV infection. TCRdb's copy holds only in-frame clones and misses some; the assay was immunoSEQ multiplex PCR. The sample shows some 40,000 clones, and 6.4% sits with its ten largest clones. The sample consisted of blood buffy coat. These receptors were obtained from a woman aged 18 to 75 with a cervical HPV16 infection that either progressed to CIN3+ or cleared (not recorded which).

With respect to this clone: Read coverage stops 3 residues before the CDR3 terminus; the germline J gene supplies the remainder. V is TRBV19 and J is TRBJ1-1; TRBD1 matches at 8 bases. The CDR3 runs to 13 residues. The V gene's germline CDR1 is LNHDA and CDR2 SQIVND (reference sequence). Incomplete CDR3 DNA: TGTGCCGCTACCCCCCGACAGGGGACCCTG. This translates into CAATPRQGTL. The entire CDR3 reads CAATPRQGTLAFF. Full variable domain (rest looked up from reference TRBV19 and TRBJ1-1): DGGITQSPKYLFRKEGQNVTLSCEQNLNHDAMYWYRQDPGQGLRLIYYSQIVNDFQKGDIAEGYSVSREKKESFPLTVTSAQKNPTAFYLCAATPRQGTLAFFGQGTRLTVV.

This chain's CDR3 is CASSSGQQETQYF. CDR3 DNA (partial): TGTGCCAGCAGCTCCGGACAGCAAGAGACG. The chain is built from TRBV7-9 and TRBJ2-3; TRBD1 is a possible D gene (6 bases). Coverage ceases 3 residues before the CDR3 finishes, and the germline J gene fills in the end. Germline V lookup: CDR1 SEHNR, CDR2 FQNEAQ (reference sequence). The CDR3 extends over 13 amino acids.

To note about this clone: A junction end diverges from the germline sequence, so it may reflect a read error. CDR3 loop: CASSRLTGGNTGELFF. CDR3 bases read: TGCGCCAGCAGCCGACTAACGGGAGGGAACACCGGGGAG. The gene calls are TRBV4-2 and TRBJ2-2; 7 bases match TRBD2. With the read ending 3 residues before the CDR3 end, the germline J gene is used to fill in that end. The CDR3 is made up of 16 amino acids. The germline V gene encodes CDR1 LGHNA and CDR2 YNFKEQ.

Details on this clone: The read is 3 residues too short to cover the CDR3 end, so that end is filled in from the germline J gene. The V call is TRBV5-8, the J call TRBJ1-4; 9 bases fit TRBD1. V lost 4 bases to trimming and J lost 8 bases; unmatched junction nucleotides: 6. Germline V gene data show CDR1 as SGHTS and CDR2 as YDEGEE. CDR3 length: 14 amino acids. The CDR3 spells CASSRGQGSEKLFF. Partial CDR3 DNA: TGTGCCAGCAGCCGGGGACAGGGAAGCGAAAAA.

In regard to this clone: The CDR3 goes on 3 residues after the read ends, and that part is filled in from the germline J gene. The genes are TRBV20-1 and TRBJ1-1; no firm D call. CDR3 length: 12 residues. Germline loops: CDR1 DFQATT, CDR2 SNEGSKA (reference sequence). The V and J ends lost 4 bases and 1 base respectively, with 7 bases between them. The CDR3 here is CSATVQNTEAFF. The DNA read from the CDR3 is TGCAGTGCTACAGTCCAGAACACTGAA.

CDR3 bases read: TGTGCCAGCAGTTCCGGGACAGGGTCCGGAGAGGACATT. Its protein product is CASSSGTGSGEDI. The complete CDR3 reads CASSSGTGSGEDIQYF. V gene TRBV12-3 or TRBV12-4 combines with J gene TRBJ2-4, with 9 bases identical to TRBD1. With the read ending 3 residues before the CDR3 end, the germline J gene is used to fill in that end. V lost 4 bases, J lost 8 bases, and 12 bases stayed unmatched. CDR3 length equals 16 residues.

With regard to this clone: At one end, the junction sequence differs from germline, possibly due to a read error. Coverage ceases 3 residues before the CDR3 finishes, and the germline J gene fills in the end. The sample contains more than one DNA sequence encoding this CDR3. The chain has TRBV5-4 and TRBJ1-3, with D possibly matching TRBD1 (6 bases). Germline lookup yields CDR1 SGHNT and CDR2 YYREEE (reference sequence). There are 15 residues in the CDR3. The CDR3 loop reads CASSVDRTSGNTIYF. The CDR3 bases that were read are TGTGCCAGCAGCGTCGACAGGACCTCTGGGAACACG.

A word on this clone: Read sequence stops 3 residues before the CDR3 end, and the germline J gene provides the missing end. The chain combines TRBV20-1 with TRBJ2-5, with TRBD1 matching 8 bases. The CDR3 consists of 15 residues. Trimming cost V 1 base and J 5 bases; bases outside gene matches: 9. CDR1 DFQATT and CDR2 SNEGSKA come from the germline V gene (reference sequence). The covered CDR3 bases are TGCAGTGCTAGAGCACCGCAGGGGGCCGGCGAGACC. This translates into CSARAPQGAGET. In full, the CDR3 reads CSARAPQGAGETQYF.

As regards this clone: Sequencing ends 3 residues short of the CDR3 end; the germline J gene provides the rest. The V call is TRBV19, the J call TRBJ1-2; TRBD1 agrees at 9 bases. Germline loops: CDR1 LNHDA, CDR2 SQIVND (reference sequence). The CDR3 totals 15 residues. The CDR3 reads CASSIAGQGTYDYTF. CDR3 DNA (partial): TGTGCCAGTAGTATAGCGGGACAGGGAACCTACGAC.

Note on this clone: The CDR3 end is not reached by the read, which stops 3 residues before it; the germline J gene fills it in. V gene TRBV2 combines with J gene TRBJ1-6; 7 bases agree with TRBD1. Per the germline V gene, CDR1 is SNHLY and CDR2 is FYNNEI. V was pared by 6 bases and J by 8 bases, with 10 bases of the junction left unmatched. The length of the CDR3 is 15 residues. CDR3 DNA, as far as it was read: TGTGCCAGCAGAGGGACAGTCCTACGGGATTCACCC. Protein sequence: CASRGTVLRDSP. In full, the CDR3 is CASRGTVLRDSPLHF.

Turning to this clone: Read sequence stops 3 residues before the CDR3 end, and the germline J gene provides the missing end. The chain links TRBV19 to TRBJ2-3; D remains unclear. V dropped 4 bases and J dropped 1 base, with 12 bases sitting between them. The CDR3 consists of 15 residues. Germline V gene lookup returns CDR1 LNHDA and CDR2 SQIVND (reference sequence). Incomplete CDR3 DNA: TGTGCCAGTAGTACTACGGGTCCCCGCACAGATACG. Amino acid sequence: CASSTTGPRTDT. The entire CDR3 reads CASSTTGPRTDTQYF.

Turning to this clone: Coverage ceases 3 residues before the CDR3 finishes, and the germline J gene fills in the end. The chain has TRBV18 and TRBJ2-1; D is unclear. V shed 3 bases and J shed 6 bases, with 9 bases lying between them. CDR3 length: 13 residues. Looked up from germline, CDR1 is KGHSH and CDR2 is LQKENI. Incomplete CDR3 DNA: TGTGCCAGCTCACCCCAGCGCTTCAATGAG. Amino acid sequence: CASSPQRFNE. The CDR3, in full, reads CASSPQRFNEQFF.

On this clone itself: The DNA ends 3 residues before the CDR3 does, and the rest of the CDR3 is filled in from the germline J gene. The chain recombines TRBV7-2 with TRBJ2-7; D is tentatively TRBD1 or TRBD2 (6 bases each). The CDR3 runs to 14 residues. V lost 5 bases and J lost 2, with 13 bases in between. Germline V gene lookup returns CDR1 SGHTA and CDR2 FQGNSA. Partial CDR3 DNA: TGTGCCAGCAGCCCGCGGGACATAACCTACGAG. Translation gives CASSPRDITYE. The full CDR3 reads CASSPRDITYEQYF.

Here the CDR3 reads CASSTGNNSPLHF. Partial CDR3 DNA: TGTGCCAGCTCGACAGGGAATAATTCACCC. The V gene is TRBV12-3 or TRBV12-4, the J gene TRBJ1-6, with TRBD1 identical over 7 bases. Coverage ceases 3 residues before the CDR3 finishes, and the germline J gene fills in the end. The CDR3 totals 13 residues. With 8 bases clipped from V and 5 bases from J, the junction kept 3 bases outside the gene matches.

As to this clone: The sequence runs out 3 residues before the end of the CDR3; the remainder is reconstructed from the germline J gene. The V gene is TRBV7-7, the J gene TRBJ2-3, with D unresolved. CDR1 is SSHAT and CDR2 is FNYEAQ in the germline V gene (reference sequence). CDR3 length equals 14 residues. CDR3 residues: CASSLSGGKETQYF. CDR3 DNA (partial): TGTGCCAGCAGCTTATCGGGTGGAAAAGAGACG.

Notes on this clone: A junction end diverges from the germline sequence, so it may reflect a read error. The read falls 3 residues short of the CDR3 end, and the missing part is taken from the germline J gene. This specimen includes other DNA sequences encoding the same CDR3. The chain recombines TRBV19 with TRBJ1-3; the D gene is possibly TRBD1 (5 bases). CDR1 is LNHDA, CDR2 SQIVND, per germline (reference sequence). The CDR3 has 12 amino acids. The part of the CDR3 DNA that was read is TGTGCCAGTAGGGCCGGGGGAAACACG. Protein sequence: CASRAGGNT. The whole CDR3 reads CASRAGGNTIYF.

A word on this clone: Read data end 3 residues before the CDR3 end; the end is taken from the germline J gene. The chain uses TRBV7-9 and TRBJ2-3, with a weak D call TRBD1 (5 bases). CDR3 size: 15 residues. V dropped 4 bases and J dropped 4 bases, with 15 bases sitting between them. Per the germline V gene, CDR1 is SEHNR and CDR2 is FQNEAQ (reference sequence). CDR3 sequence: CASSSSTARADTQYF. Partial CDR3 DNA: TGTGCCAGCAGCTCGTCGACAGCCCGGGCAGATACG.

The CDR3 bases that were read are TGTGCCATCAGTGAGGACAGACTTTACCAAGAGACG. Translated, it gives CAISEDRLYQET. The whole CDR3 is CAISEDRLYQETQYF. The chain has TRBV10-3 and TRBJ2-3, with D possibly being TRBD1 (5 bases). The read is 3 residues too short to cover the CDR3 end, so that end is filled in from the germline J gene. Germline loops: CDR1 ENHRY, CDR2 SYGVKD. This CDR3 has 15 amino acids.

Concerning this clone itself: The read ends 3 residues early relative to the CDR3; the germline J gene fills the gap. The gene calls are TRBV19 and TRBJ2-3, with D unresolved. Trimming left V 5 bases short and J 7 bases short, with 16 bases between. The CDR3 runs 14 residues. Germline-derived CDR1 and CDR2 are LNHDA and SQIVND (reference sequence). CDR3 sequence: CASSPHTSTNTQYF. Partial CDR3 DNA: TGTGCCAGTAGTCCCCATACCTCCACTAATACG.

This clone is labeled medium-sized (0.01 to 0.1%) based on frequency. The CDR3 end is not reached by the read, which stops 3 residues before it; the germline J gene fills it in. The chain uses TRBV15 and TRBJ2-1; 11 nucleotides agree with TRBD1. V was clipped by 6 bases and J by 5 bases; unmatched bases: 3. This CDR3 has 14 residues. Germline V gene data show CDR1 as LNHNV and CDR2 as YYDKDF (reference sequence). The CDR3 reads CATRGTGGNNEQFF. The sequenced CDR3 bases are TGTGCCACCAGAGGGACAGGGGGAAACAATGAG.

Partial CDR3 DNA: TGTGCCAGCACCCTCGCTCGGGGGACCCCGGAGACC. Encoded protein: CASTLARGTPET. The entire CDR3 protein reads CASTLARGTPETQYF. This rearrangement joins TRBV5-4 to TRBJ2-5; TRBD2 might be the D (6 bases). The read is 3 residues too short to cover the CDR3 end, so that end is filled in from the germline J gene. The CDR3 contains 15 residues. Trimming pared 6 bases from V and 5 bases from J, leaving 20 bases between. Germline V gives CDR1 SGHNT, CDR2 YYREEE (reference sequence).

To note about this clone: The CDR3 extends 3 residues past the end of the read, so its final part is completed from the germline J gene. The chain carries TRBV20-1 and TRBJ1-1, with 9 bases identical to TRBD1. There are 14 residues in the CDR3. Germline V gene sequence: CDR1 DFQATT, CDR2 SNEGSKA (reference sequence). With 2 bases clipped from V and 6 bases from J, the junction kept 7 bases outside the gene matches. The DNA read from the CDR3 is TGCAGTGCTAGACGGGACAGGGAATCTTCTGAA. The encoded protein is CSARRDRESSE. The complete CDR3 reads CSARRDRESSEAFF.

CDR3 DNA (partial): TGTGCCAGCAGCTTCGGCGGGGCCAATAATCAGCCC. This gives the protein CASSFGGANNQP. The complete CDR3 sequence is CASSFGGANNQPQHF. This chain joins TRBV11-2 and TRBJ1-5, with a tentative D call TRBD1 (5 bases). Coverage ceases 3 residues before the CDR3 finishes, and the germline J gene fills in the end. Trimming cost V 3 bases and J 4 bases, with 13 bases left between them. CDR3 length: 15 residues. CDR1 SGHAT and CDR2 FQNNGV come from the germline V gene.

The CDR3: CAWSWTGVEKLFF. CDR3 DNA (partial): TGTGCCTGGAGTTGGACAGGGGTCGAAAAG. The V and J genes are TRBV30 and TRBJ2-2; 9 bases are shared with TRBD1. The sequence runs out 3 residues before the end of the CDR3; the remainder is reconstructed from the germline J gene. This CDR3 comprises 13 residues. Germline V gene lookup returns CDR1 GTSNPN and CDR2 SVGIG (reference sequence).

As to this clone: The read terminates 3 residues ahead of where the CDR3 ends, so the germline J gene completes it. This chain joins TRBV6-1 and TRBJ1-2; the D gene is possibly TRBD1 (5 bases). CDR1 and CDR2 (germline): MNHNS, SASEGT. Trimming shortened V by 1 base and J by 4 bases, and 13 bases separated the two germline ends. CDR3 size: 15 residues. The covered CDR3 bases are TGTGCCAGCAGTGAAGGACAGAAAATGGCCTATGGC. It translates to CASSEGQKMAYG. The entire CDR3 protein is CASSEGQKMAYGYTF.

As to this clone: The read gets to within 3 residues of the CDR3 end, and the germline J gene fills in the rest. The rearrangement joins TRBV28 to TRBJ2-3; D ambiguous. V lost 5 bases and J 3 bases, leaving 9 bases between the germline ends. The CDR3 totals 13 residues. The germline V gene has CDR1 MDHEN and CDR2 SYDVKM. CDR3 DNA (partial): TGTGCCAGCAGTCCCTCGACAACAGATACG. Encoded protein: CASSPSTTDT. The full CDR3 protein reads CASSPSTTDTQYF.

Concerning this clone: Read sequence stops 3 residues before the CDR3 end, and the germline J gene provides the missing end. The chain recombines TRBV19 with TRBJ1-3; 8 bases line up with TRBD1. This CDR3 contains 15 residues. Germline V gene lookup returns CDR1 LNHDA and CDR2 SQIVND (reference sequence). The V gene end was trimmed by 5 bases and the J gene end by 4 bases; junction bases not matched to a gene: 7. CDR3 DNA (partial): TGTGCCAGTAGTCCCCGGTGGACAGGGGGAAACACC. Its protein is CASSPRWTGGNT. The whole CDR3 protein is CASSPRWTGGNTIYF.

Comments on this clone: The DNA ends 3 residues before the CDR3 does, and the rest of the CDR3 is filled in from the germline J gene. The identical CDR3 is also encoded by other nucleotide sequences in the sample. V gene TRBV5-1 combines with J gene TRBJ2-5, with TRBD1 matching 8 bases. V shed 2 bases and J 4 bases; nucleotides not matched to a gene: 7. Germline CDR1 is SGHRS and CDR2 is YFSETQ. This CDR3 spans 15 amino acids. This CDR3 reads CASSFLGQGGETQYF. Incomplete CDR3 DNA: TGCGCCAGCAGCTTTCTCGGACAGGGTGGAGAGACC.

CDR3 amino acids: CASSPWDSRSSSYNSPLHF. The CDR3 bases that were read are TGTGCCAGCTCACCCTGGGACAGCCGATCGAGCTCCTATAATTCACCC. The chain combines TRBV18 with TRBJ1-6; 7 bases are shared with TRBD1. The CDR3 end is not reached by the read, which stops 3 residues before it; the germline J gene fills it in. Germline CDR1 and CDR2: KGHSH and LQKENI. The CDR3 is made up of 19 amino acids. V lost 3 bases to trimming and J lost 0 bases; unmatched junction nucleotides: 11.

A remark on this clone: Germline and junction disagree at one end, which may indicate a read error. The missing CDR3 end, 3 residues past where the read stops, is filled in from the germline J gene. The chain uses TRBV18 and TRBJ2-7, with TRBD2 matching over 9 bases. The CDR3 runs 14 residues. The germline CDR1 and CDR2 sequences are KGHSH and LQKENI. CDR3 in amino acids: CAGSLAGGTYEQYF. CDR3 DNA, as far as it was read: TGTGCCGGCTCACTTGCGGGAGGGACCTACGAG.

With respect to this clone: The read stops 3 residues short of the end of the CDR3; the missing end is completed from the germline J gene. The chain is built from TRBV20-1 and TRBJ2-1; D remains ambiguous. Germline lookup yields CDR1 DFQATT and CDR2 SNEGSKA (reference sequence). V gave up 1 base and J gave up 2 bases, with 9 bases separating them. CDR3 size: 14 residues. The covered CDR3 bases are TGCAGTGCTAGAGGAGCGCAGACCTACAATGAG. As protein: CSARGAQTYNE. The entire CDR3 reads CSARGAQTYNEQFF.